This T cell receptor beta chain was recorded in a study of regulatory T cells in long-lasting Graves disease. General observations from the study: TRBV28, TRBJ1-2 and TRBJ2-5 were favored in persistent disease.

This clonotype occurred many times. Its specificity is unknown. Sequencing libraries for TCR beta were prepared with iRepertoire HTBI primers and Arm-PCR of CDR3 regions. Original processing methods: Sequenced samples collectively carried approximately 58 TRBV and over 11 TRBJ segments. One entry per CDR3 protein results from TCRdb running MiXCR on the multiplex PCR reads. Clone size and V and J calls follow TCRdb, not the original study. This table holds around 230,000 distinct CDR3 sequences, about 18% found once. V trimming: 4 bases; J trimming: 8 bases; junction bases outside the gene matches: 9. Germline CDR1 is SGHRS and CDR2 is YFSETQ. The length of the CDR3 is 14 residues. Documented time point: newly diagnosed GD, antithyroid drugs for less than 3 months. After RNA was extracted from PBMCs, the TCR library was made from it. Per American Thyroid Association guidelines, Graves' disease was diagnosed.

Sequences were derived from peripheral blood mononuclear cells (PBMCs), sampled at new diagnosis, from a patient treated with antithyroid drugs. This chain connects TRBV5-1 to TRBJ2-1; 7 nucleotides match TRBD1. The TCR sequence derives from a female donor with Graves disease. CDR3 nucleotides: TGCGCCAGCAGCATTCCGGGACAGTTGGATGAGCAGTTCTTC. Protein sequence: CASSIPGQLDEQFF.